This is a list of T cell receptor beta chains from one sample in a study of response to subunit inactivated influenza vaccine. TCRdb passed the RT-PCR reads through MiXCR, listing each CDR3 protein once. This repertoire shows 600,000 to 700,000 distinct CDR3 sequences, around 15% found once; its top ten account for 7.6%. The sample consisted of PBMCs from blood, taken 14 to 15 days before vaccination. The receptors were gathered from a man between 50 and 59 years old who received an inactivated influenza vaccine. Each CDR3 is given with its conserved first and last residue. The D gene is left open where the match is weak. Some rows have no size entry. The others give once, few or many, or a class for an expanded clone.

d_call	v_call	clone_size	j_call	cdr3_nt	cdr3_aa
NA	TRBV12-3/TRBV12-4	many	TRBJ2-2	TGTGCCAGCAGCCCCCCGGAGGGGGAGCTGTTTTTT	CASSPPEGELFF
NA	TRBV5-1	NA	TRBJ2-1	TGCGCCAGCAGCTTGGTGGGGCGGATCGAGCAGTTCTTC	CASSLVGRIEQFF
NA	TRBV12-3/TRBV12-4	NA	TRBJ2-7	TGTGCCAGCGGTACAGGACCCTACGAGCAGTACTTC	CASGTGPYEQYF
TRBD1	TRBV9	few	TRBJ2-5	TGTGCCAGCAGCTTTCCCCGGGACAGGGGCGAAGAGACCCAGTACTTC	CASSFPRDRGEETQYF
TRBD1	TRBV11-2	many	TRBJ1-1	TGTGCCAGCAGCTTAGAAGGCAGGGGGCACGCTTTCTTT	CASSLEGRGHAFF
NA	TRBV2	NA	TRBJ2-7	TGTGCCAGCAGTGAACCACAGACCAGAACCTACGAGCAGTACTTC	CASSEPQTRTYEQYF
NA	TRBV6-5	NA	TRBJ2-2	TGTGCCAGCATTTCACTGGGACCCGGGGAGCTGTTTTTT	CASISLGPGELFF
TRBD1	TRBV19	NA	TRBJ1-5	TGTGCCAGTAGTCCCGGACAGGGGACTTGGCCCCAGCATTTT	CASSPGQGTWPQHF
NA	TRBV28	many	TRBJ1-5	TGTGCCACCGACCGGGATAGCAATCAGCCCCAGCATTTT	CATDRDSNQPQHF
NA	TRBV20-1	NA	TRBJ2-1	TGCAGTGCTAGAGGAGGAGTAGCGGACAATGAGCAGTTCTTC	CSARGGVADNEQFF
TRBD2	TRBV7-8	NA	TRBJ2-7	TGTGCCAGCAGCAAACTAGCGGGCTCCTACGAGCAGTACTTC	CASSKLAGSYEQYF
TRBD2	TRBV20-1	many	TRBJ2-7	TGCAGTGCTAGTGGGGCTGGTGGGAGGGCCGTCGACGAGCAGTACTTC	CSASGAGGRAVDEQYF
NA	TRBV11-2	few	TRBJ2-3	TGTGCCAGCAGCTCCCCCTCGACGCACCCCCTGCAGTATTTT	CASSSPSTHPLQYF
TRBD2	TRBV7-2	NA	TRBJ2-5	TGTGCCAGCAGCTTGGGACTAGATTGGGCCCAGTACTTC	CASSLGLDWAQYF
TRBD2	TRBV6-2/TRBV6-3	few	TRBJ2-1	TGTGCCAGCAGTCGACAACTAGCGGCCTTCTCCTACAATGAGCAGTTCTTC	CASSRQLAAFSYNEQFF
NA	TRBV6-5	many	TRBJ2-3	TGTGCCAGCAGTTACCTAGCCGGTCGTGGAGATACGCAGTATTTT	CASSYLAGRGDTQYF
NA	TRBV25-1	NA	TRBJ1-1	TGTGCCAGCAGTGCGTACAGAATGAACACTGAAGCTTTCTTT	CASSAYRMNTEAFF
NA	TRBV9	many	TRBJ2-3	TGTGCCAGCAGCGTAGCTCTAGGGGACACAGATACGCAGTATTTT	CASSVALGDTDTQYF
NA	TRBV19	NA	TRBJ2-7	TGTGCCAGTAGTGCAGGGAGAGGTGCCTACGAGCAGTACTTC	CASSAGRGAYEQYF
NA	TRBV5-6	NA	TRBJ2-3	TGTGCCAGCAGCTTGGACCAGGGGTTCGCAGATACGCAGTATTTT	CASSLDQGFADTQYF
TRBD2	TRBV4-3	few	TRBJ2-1	TGCGCCAGCAGCCCTCAAGTAGCGGGGAGCTCCTACAATGAGCAGTTCTTC	CASSPQVAGSSYNEQFF
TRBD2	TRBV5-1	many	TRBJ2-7	TGCGCCAGCAGCTTTGACGGGACTAGAACCTACGAGCAGTACTTC	CASSFDGTRTYEQYF
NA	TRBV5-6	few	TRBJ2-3	TGTGCCAGCAGCTTGGGAGTCCAAAGCACAGATACGCAGTATTTT	CASSLGVQSTDTQYF
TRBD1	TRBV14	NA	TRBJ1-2	TGTGCCAGCAGCCAAGCCAGGGGGCGAGGCTACACCTTC	CASSQARGRGYTF
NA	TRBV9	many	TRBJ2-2	TGTGCCAGCAGCCCGAGTGGGACGAACACCGGGGAGCTGTTTTTT	CASSPSGTNTGELFF
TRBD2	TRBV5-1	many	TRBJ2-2	TGCGCCAGCAGCTTCCTAACTAGCGGGGCCACCGGGGAGCTGTTTTTT	CASSFLTSGATGELFF
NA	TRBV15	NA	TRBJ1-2	TGTGCCACCAGCAGTTTAAGAAACGATAACTATGGCTACACCTTC	CATSSLRNDNYGYTF
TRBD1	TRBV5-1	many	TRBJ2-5	TGCGCCAGCAGCACTGGACAGGGGGAGCAAGAGACCCAGTACTTC	CASSTGQGEQETQYF
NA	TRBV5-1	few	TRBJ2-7	TGCGCCAGCCAGCAGGACAGTGCCAACTACGAGCAGTACTTC	CASQQDSANYEQYF
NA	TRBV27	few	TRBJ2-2	TGTGCCAGCAGGCAGACAGGATTGGTGGGTCCGGCCGGGGAGCTGTTTTTT	CASRQTGLVGPAGELFF
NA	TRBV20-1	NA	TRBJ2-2	TGCAGTGCTAGAGTGCGGTACACCGGGGAGCTGTTTTTT	CSARVRYTGELFF
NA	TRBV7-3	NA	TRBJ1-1	TGTGCCAGCAGCTATACACCGAACACTGAAGCTTTCTTT	CASSYTPNTEAFF
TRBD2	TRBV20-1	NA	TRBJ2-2	TGCAGTGCTAGAGGGGTAGCGGGAGGACCTGCGAACACCGGGGAGCTGTTTTTT	CSARGVAGGPANTGELFF
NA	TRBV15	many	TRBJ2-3	TGTGCCACCAGCAGAGCCAGCAGCGAAGGGGGAGATACGCAGTATTTT	CATSRASSEGGDTQYF
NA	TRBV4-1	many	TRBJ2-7	TGCGCCAGCAGCCAAGGGGTTCAGATTAGGAACTCCGACACCACAAACTACGAGCAGTACTTC	CASSQGVQIRNSDTTNYEQYF
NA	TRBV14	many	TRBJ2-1	TGTGCCAGCAGTTTAATCCCGGTACGTGAGCAGTTCTTC	CASSLIPVREQFF
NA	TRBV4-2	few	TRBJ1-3	TGTGCCAGCAGCCCCCCGGATAAAGACACCATATATTTT	CASSPPDKDTIYF
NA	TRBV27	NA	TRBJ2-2	TGTGCCAGCGCCTTCCCAGCAGGGGTGGTCACCGGGGAGCTGTTTTTT	CASAFPAGVVTGELFF
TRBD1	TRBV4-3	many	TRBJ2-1	TGCGCCAGCAGCCAAGATCTAGGACAGGGGGCAGGTGAGCAGTTCTTC	CASSQDLGQGAGEQFF
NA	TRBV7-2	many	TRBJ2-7	TGTGCCAGCAGCTCCACCGAGCGCACCTACGAGCAGTACTTC	CASSSTERTYEQYF
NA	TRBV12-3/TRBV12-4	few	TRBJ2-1	TGTGCCAGCAGTTCCGTAGGGGCGCGGTTTTACAATGAGCAGTTCTTC	CASSSVGARFYNEQFF
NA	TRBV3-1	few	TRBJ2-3	TGTGCCAGCAGCCAAATGCCAGATACGCAGTATTTT	CASSQMPDTQYF